A single TCR beta chain is shown here with its context. Antigen: not known. The CDR3 is 14 amino acids. Germline lookup yields CDR1 SGHVS and CDR2 FNYEAQ. J lost 6 bases, V lost 8 bases, and 6 bases had no gene match. Donors were nominally healthy when sampled, though unrecorded immune exposures were likely. These data belong to a study of cytomegalovirus exposure and HLA in healthy donors. Study-level results: Reports described diagnosis of cytomegalovirus status by the classifier as highly specific and sensitive. Most TCR sequences were rare, but some public TCRs occurred in many donors.

PCR used 60 Vbeta primers and 13 Jbeta primers. Sequencing was performed with immunoSEQ multiplex PCR; in TCRdb, only in-frame clones are kept and a portion is missing. The sample lists over 110,000 clones, roughly 80% occurring once. The TCR comes from a woman aged 45 to 65 in good health and CMV-seropositive. This sequence joins TRBV7-6 and TRBJ2-1, with TRBD2 matching 11 bases. The sequencing sample was made of PBMCs. The CDR3, as DNA: TGTGCCAGCGATAGACTAGCGGGGACCAATGAGCAGTTCTTC. It encodes CASDRLAGTNEQFF.